The T cell receptor beta chain described here comes from a study of follicular helper T cells after annual influenza vaccination. Across the study: Days 0, 7 and 28 post-vaccination were the blood draw times.

Notes on the study in general: The much larger non-cTfh compartments may have been undersampled.

The assay was immunoSEQ multiplex PCR, and TCRdb's table has in-frame clones only and misses some. The sample lists around 6,500 clones, approximately 85% occurring once. This CDR3 spans 15 amino acids. Germline values: CDR1 KGHSH, CDR2 LQKENI. With 5 bases clipped from V and 5 bases from J, the junction kept 10 bases outside the gene matches. Comments on this clone: What it binds is not known.

The time point denotes: 2015-2016 season, pre-vaccination. The sequence was obtained from an adult who received the influenza vaccine. Sample: CXCR5- memory CD4+ T cells sorted from blood, taken on the day of influenza vaccination. The rearrangement joins TRBV18 to TRBJ2-7; TRBD1 matches 9 bases. CDR3 bases: TGTGCCAGCTCATTCCGGCCGGGACAGGGCCACGAGCAGTACTTC. It translates to CASSFRPGQGHEQYF.